This T cell receptor (beta chain) was sequenced during a study of blood T cell repertoires in COVID-19. Clones were sequenced by immunoSEQ multiplex PCR, and TCRdb holds only the in-frame ones, with some missing. The sample shows some 270,000 clones, around 92% of them seen only once. The V end lost 1 base, the J end lost 7 bases, and 7 bases lay between the germline ends. The germline CDR1 and CDR2 sequences are LGHDT and YNNKEL (reference sequence). The CDR3 loop spans 12 amino acids. This clonotype originated in a woman aged 60-75 years who had recovered from COVID-19. The rearrangement uses TRBV3-1 (or the pseudogene TRBV3-2) and TRBJ1-1; D is perhaps TRBD1 (6 bases). Sequencing was carried out using PBMCs or T cells enriched from blood (not recorded which). The CDR3 coding sequence is TGTGCCAGCAGCCAAGGAGGGGGTGAAGCTTTCTTT. Translation gives CASSQGGGEAFF.